This record covers a single T cell receptor (beta chain). Its matching antigen is unknown. Germline trimming cut 5 bases from V and 6 bases from J; bases unmatched to any gene: 6. Germline CDR1 reads LNHDA; CDR2 reads SQIVND (reference sequence). This CDR3 region has 13 residues. Some clones are missing from TCRdb's copy, which holds only in-frame ones; the method was immunoSEQ multiplex PCR. This table holds over 200,000 clones, 70% to 90% found once. This entry comes from a study of cytomegalovirus exposure and HLA in healthy donors. The study, taken as a whole, reports: Whilst most TCR sequences proved rare, a subset of public TCRs occurred across many donors. In vitro work confirmed that three CMV-associated chains recognize CMV antigens.

The TCR originated in a woman between 18 and 29 years old in good health and CMV-seronegative. Sequencing was done on a sample of PBMCs. The chain couples TRBV19 to TRBJ2-7; TRBD2 agrees at 8 bases. The CDR3: CASSLAGPSEQYF. The CDR3 DNA follows: TGTGCCAGTAGTCTAGCGGGTCCCTCCGAGCAGTACTTC.